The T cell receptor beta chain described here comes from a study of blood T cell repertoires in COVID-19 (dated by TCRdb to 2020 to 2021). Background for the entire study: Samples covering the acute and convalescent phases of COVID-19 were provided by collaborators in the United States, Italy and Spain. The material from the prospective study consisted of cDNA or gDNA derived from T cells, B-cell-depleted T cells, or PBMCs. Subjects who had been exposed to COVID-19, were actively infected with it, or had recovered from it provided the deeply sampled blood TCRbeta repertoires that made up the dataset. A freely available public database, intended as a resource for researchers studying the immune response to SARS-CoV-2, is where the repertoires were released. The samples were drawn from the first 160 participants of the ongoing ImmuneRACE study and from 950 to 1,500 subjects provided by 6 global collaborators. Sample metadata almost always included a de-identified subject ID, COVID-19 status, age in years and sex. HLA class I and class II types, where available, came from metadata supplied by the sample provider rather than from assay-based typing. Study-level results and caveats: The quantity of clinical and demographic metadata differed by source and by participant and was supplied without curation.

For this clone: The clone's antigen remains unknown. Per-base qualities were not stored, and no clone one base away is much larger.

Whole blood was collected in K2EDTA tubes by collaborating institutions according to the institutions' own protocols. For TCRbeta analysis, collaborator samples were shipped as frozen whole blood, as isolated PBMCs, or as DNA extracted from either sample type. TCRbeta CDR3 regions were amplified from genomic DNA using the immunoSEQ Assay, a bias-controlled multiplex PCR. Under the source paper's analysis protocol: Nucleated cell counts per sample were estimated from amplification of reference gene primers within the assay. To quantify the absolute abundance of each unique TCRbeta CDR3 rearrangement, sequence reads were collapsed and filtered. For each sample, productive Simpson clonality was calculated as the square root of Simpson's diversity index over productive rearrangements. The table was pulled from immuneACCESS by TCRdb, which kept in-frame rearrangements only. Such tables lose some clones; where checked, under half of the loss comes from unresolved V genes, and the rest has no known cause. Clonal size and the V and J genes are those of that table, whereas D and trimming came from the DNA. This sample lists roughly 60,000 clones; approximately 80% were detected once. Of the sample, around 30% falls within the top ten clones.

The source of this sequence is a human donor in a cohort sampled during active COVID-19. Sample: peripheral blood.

The sequenced DNA: TGTGCCAGCAGCCCGGGGACTAGCCGCGAGCAGTACTTC. It specifies CASSPGTSREQYF. This receptor chain uses TRBV6-5 and TRBJ2-7, and TRBD2 matches 9 of the central bases. Reading from cysteine to phenylalanine, the CDR3 counts 13 amino acids. Only the CDR3 DNA stays, 39 bases, in frame from base 1. CDR1 and CDR2 were assigned from the germline V gene as MNHEY and SVGAGI. Germline trimming: 6 bases from V, 6 bases from J; junction bases outside gene matches: 6.